The clone carrying this T cell receptor (beta chain) was picked up many times. TCR beta CDR3 regions were amplified from RNA. The HTBI primer set served for first-round RT-PCR of the TCR CDR3. From the multiplex PCR reads, TCRdb called clonotypes with MiXCR, one entry per CDR3 protein. The table records around 300,000 distinct CDR3 sequences, roughly 13% of them present only once. This record comes from a study of T cells in Graves' hyperthyroidism and ophthalmopathy. J was trimmed by 8 bases and V by 6 bases; bases with no gene match: 17. CDR1 and CDR2 (germline): MDHEN, SYDVKM. The CDR3 has 17 amino acids.

The sample taken for sequencing was blood. This clonotype originated in a woman aged 25 to 45 with Graves' hyperthyroidism. The chain couples TRBV28 to TRBJ2-1, with 9 bases identical to TRBD1. The CDR3 bases are TGTGCCAGCAGCACTACCTCTACCGGGACAGGGTACCATGAGCAGTTCTTC. Its translation is CASSTTSTGTGYHEQFF.